These 25 T cell receptor beta chains were sequenced from one sample in a study of blood T cell repertoires in COVID-19. Profiling relied on immunoSEQ multiplex PCR, and the TCRdb table lists in-frame clones only, not all of them. The sample yields tens of thousands of clones, 76% seen once. The material sequenced was peripheral blood. The source is a man aged 55 to 69 with COVID-19, enrolled during active disease.

This clone was detected a few times. This sequence joins TRBV11-2 and TRBJ2-3; 8 bases line up with TRBD2. The CDR3 contains 16 residues. The J segment lost 1 base and the V segment lost 6 bases, leaving 9 bases of the junction unmatched. Per the germline V gene, CDR1 is SGHAT and CDR2 is FQNNGV. The CDR3: CASSPGLAIRTDTQYF. Written as DNA, the CDR3 is TGTGCCAGCAGTCCCGGACTAGCAATTCGCACAGATACGCAGTATTTT.

The chain employs TRBV24-1 and TRBJ2-1; no reliable D call. Trimming took off 1 base at V and 9 bases at J, with 9 bases between the two ends. CDR1 is KGHDR, CDR2 SFDVKD, per germline. The CDR3 contains 13 residues. CDR3 sequence: CATSDLRRVEQFF. DNA of the CDR3: TGTGCCACCAGTGATTTACGACGGGTTGAGCAGTTCTTC.

In its sample, this clone was seen a few times. This chain links TRBV7-3 with TRBJ2-2; weak D call: TRBD2 (6 bases). Germline V gene sequence: CDR1 SGHTA, CDR2 FQGTGA. With 1 base removed from V and 2 bases from J, the gap between germline ends came to 8 bases. CDR3 length: 15 amino acids. The CDR3 region is CASSLSGANTGELFF. The CDR3 DNA reads TGTGCCAGCAGCTTAAGCGGGGCAAACACCGGGGAGCTGTTTTTT.

This chain links TRBV30 with TRBJ2-6; TRBD1 matches at 8 bases. V shed 0 bases, J shed 2 bases, and the junction held 0 bases outside the gene matches. The germline V gene encodes CDR1 GTSNPN and CDR2 SVGIG (reference sequence). CDR3 length: 15 amino acids. CDR3 DNA: TGTGCCTGGAGTGTACAGGGGGCTGGGGCCAACGTCCTGACTTTC. Its translation: CAWSVQGAGANVLTF.

The chain employs TRBV5-1 and TRBJ1-4; D is unclear. The germline V gene encodes CDR1 SGHRS and CDR2 YFSETQ. With 4 bases removed from V and 5 bases from J, the gap between germline ends came to 12 bases. The CDR3 consists of 14 residues. The CDR3 DNA is TGCGCCAGCAGCCGGGGATCGGAGAATGAAAAACTGTTTTTT. Translated, it gives CASSRGSENEKLFF.

This clone was seen many times. The chain employs TRBV9 and TRBJ2-7, with a possible D match to TRBD1 (5 bases). This CDR3 comprises 14 residues. Germline CDR1 SGDLS, CDR2 YYNGEE. V was shortened by 4 bases and J by 3 bases, with 14 bases between the two germline ends. The CDR3 sequence: CASSPEDNLYEQYF. CDR3 sequence (DNA): TGTGCCAGCAGCCCCGAGGACAATCTCTACGAGCAGTACTTC.

This clone appeared once. This sequence joins TRBV3-1 (or the pseudogene TRBV3-2) and TRBJ2-3; D might be TRBD2 (5 bases). V was pared by 7 bases and J by 5 bases, with 13 bases between. Germline CDR1 reads LGHDT; CDR2 reads YNNKEL (reference sequence). This CDR3 spans 13 amino acids. The CDR3 bases are TGTGCCAGCAAACTTAACGGGATAGATACGCAGTATTTT. Encoded protein: CASKLNGIDTQYF.

The chain has TRBV7-3 and TRBJ1-2; D perhaps matches TRBD1 (5 bases). Germline V gene data show CDR1 as SGHTA and CDR2 as FQGTGA. The CDR3 is 14 amino acids. The V and J ends lost 5 bases and 1 base respectively, with 11 bases between them. CDR3 loop: CASSLDRYNYGYTF. The CDR3 bases are TGTGCCAGCAGCCTAGACAGATATAACTATGGCTACACCTTC.

This chain uses TRBV19 with TRBJ1-5, with a possible D match to TRBD1 (5 bases). The CDR3 is made up of 17 amino acids. V was cut by 3 bases and J by 0 bases, with 15 bases left in between. Germline loops: CDR1 LNHDA, CDR2 SQIVND (reference sequence). CDR3 in amino acids: CASSISDTSYSNQPQHF. CDR3 nucleotide sequence: TGTGCCAGTAGTATCTCGGACACCTCTTATAGCAATCAGCCCCAGCATTTT.

Concerning this clone: This CDR3 is also generated by other DNA sequences in the sample. This chain links TRBV18 with TRBJ2-1; 16 positions match TRBD2. Per the germline V gene, CDR1 is KGHSH and CDR2 is LQKENI. There are 15 residues in the CDR3. The V and J ends lost 3 bases and 7 bases, in that order; junction bases with no gene match: 0. CDR3 in amino acids: CASSPGLAGGNEQFF. CDR3 in DNA: TGTGCCAGCTCACCGGGACTAGCGGGAGGGAATGAGCAGTTCTTC.

The J gene is TRBJ1-2, the V gene TRBV5-1; D may be TRBD1 (6 bases). The CDR3 sequence is 15 residues long. CDR1 and CDR2 (germline): SGHRS, YFSETQ. V lost 3 bases and J 4 bases, leaving 16 bases between the germline ends. The CDR3 DNA sequence: TGCGCCAGCAGCTCTGGACAGATTCCTACCTATGGCTACACCTTC. Translation gives CASSSGQIPTYGYTF.

The V and J genes are TRBV7-9 and TRBJ1-5; weak D call: TRBD1 (6 bases). Germline values: CDR1 SEHNR, CDR2 FQNEAQ (reference sequence). The CDR3 has 16 amino acids. Trimming removed 4 bases at V and 2 bases at J, with 15 bases between. The CDR3 loop is CASSSQGQGRNQPQHF. CDR3 coding DNA: TGTGCCAGCAGCTCCCAGGGGCAGGGACGCAATCAGCCCCAGCATTTT.

CDR3 loop: CASSRTSGPFYEQYF. Here the CDR3 DNA reads TGCGCCAGCAGCAGGACTAGCGGGCCCTTCTACGAGCAGTACTTC. The rearrangement uses TRBV5-1 and TRBJ2-7; 11 nucleotides align to TRBD2. This CDR3 comprises 15 residues. CDR1 is SGHRS, CDR2 YFSETQ, per germline. V trimming: 4 bases; J trimming: 3 bases; junction bases outside the gene matches: 6.

This chain connects TRBV5-1 to TRBJ2-2; possibly TRBD2 for D (6 bases). Trimming removed 0 bases from V and 5 bases from J, with 17 bases in between. The CDR3 length is 17 residues. Germline lookup yields CDR1 SGHRS and CDR2 YFSETQ. The CDR3 region has the DNA TGCGCCAGCAGCTTGGATGGCGGAAGACGGGGGACCGGGGAGCTGTTTTTT. Translation gives CASSLDGGRRGTGELFF.

This rearrangement joins TRBV24-1 to TRBJ2-3; D is possibly TRBD2 (5 bases). V was pared by 3 bases and J by 8 bases, with 23 bases between. Germline assignment: CDR1 KGHDR and CDR2 SFDVKD. The CDR3 is 17 amino acids. The CDR3 region is CATSDHPGSRTPGTQYF. In DNA, the CDR3 is TGTGCCACCAGTGATCACCCGGGTTCGCGGACTCCTGGTACGCAGTATTTT.

The sample holds many counts of this clone. V gene TRBV5-1 combines with J gene TRBJ1-2, with TRBD1 matching 7 bases. The V gene's germline CDR1 is SGHRS and CDR2 YFSETQ. The CDR3 runs to 15 residues. Trimming cost V 4 bases and J 6 bases; bases outside gene matches: 12. The CDR3 loop reads CASSAGGQAFHGYTF. Here the CDR3 DNA reads TGCGCCAGCAGCGCCGGTGGACAGGCCTTCCATGGCTACACCTTC.

The CDR3 reads CASSLMSGKRFNEQFF. CDR3 nucleotides: TGTGCCAGCAGCCTCATGAGCGGGAAACGGTTCAATGAGCAGTTCTTC. The chain has TRBV7-3 and TRBJ2-1; 7 positions agree with TRBD2. CDR1 and CDR2 from the germline V gene are SGHTA and FQGTGA. The CDR3 sequence is 16 residues long. Trimming removed 5 bases from V and 6 bases from J; junction bases left unmatched: 13.

The V call is TRBV16, the J call TRBJ1-2; 7 bases fit TRBD1. The length of the CDR3 is 14 residues. Germline loops: CDR1 KGHSY, CDR2 FQNENV. Unmatched junction bases numbered 7, after V lost 3 bases and J lost 6 bases. This CDR3 reads CASSHVDRVHGYTF. DNA for the CDR3: TGTGCCAGCAGCCACGTCGACAGGGTCCATGGCTACACCTTC. The variable domain in full, completed from reference TRBV16 and TRBJ1-2, reads GEEVAQTPKHLVRGEGQKAKLYCAPIKGHSYVFWYQQVLKNEFKFLISFQNENVFDETGMPKERFSAKCLPNSPCSLEIQATKLEDSAVYFCASSHVDRVHGYTFGSGTRLTVV.

This chain connects TRBV20-1 to TRBJ2-2; TRBD1 agrees at 8 bases. The germline V gene encodes CDR1 DFQATT and CDR2 SNEGSKA (reference sequence). The CDR3 extends over 11 amino acids. V was pared by 3 bases and J by 10 bases, with 1 base of the junction left unmatched. The CDR3 coding sequence is TGCAGTGCTAGGGACAGGGAGGAGCTGTTTTTT. Translation gives CSARDREELFF.

The rearrangement links TRBV28 to TRBJ1-1; D is undetermined. From germline, CDR1 is MDHEN and CDR2 SYDVKM. Deletions cut 6 bases from V and 12 bases from J, with 11 bases between. This CDR3 is 10 amino acids long. Here the CDR3 reads CASSSSNSFF. The CDR3 DNA sequence: TGTGCCAGCAGCTCCTCCAACTCTTTCTTT. Together with reference TRBV28 and TRBJ1-1, the CDR3 gives the full variable domain: DVKVTQSSRYLVKRTGEKVFLECVQDMDHENMFWYRQDPGLGLRLIYFSYDVKMKEKGDIPEGYSVSREKKERFSLILESASTNQTSMYLCASSSSNSFFGQGTRLTVV.

This chain uses TRBV7-9 with TRBJ2-2; weak D call: TRBD1 (5 bases). V was clipped by 7 bases and J by 6 bases, with 15 bases between them. Germline V CDR1 and CDR2: SEHNR, FQNEAQ (reference sequence). The CDR3 loop spans 14 amino acids. The CDR3 spells CASTRGSMPGELFF. CDR3 in DNA: TGTGCCAGCACTAGGGGCAGTATGCCCGGGGAGCTGTTTTTT.

DNA for the CDR3: TGTGCCAGCCAAATGACAGGGACTGACTACGAGCAGTACTTC. Protein product: CASQMTGTDYEQYF. The chain is built from TRBV6-4 and TRBJ2-7, with TRBD1 as a possible D gene (7 bases). Trimming stripped 8 bases from V and 3 bases from J, with 17 bases between. CDR1 and CDR2 from the germline V gene are MRHNA and SNTAGT. The CDR3 length is 14 residues.

The chain's CDR3 is CAWSAGGARPTQYF. The CDR3 DNA is TGTGCCTGGAGCGCCGGTGGGGCCAGGCCGACCCAGTACTTC. The V gene is TRBV30, the J gene TRBJ2-5, with D perhaps TRBD1 (5 bases). Trimming shortened V by 3 bases and J by 7 bases, and 18 bases separated the two germline ends. Germline CDR1 is GTSNPN and CDR2 is SVGIG (reference sequence). This CDR3 has 14 amino acids.

This clone was found a few times. This chain links TRBV19 with TRBJ1-5; 7 bases fit TRBD1. This CDR3 region has 16 residues. Trimming removed 3 bases from V and 5 bases from J; junction bases left unmatched: 10. Germline assignment: CDR1 LNHDA and CDR2 SQIVND (reference sequence). In DNA, the CDR3 is TGTGCCAGTAGTATGGTCCCGGGAGGGGGCGATCAGCCCCAGCATTTT. Protein: CASSMVPGGGDQPQHF. The full variable domain, its missing parts supplied by reference TRBV19 and TRBJ1-5, is DGGITQSPKYLFRKEGQNVTLSCEQNLNHDAMYWYRQDPGQGLRLIYYSQIVNDFQKGDIAEGYSVSREKKESFPLTVTSAQKNPTAFYLCASSMVPGGGDQPQHFGDGTRLSIL.

This chain uses TRBV15 with TRBJ2-7; 7 nucleotides agree with TRBD1. V lost 5 bases, J lost 3 bases, and 4 bases stayed unmatched. Germline-derived CDR1 and CDR2 are LNHNV and YYDKDF (reference sequence). The CDR3 is 13 amino acids. In DNA form, the CDR3 reads TGTGCCACCAGCCCGGGACAGATCTACGAGCAGTACTTC. Protein sequence: CATSPGQIYEQYF.